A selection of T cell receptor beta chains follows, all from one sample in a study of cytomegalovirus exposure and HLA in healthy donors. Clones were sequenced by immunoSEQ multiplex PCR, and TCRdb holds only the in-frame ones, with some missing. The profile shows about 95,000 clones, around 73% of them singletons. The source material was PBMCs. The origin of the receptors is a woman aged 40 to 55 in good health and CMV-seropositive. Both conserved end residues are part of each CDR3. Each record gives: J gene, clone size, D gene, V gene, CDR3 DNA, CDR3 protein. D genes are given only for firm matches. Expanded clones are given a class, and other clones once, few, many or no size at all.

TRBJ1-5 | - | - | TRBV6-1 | TGTGCCAGCAGTCGAGAGAATCAGCCCCAGCATTTT | CASSRENQPQHF
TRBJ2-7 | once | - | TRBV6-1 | TGTGCCAGCAGTTCTAGGGGGGGGTACGAGCAGTACTTC | CASSSRGGYEQYF
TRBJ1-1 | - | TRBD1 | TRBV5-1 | TGCGCCAGCAGCTTCTCCGGGACAGGAGACACTGAAGCTTTCTTT | CASSFSGTGDTEAFF
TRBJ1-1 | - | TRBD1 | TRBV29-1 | TGCAGCGCTGGGACAGCAGACACTGAAGCTTTCTTT | CSAGTADTEAFF
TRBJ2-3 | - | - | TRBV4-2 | TGTGCCAGCAGCCTAACTAGCACAGATACGCAGTATTTT | CASSLTSTDTQYF
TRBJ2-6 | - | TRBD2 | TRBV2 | TGTGCCAGCAACGGACTAGCGGGCGTCTCTGGGGCCAACGTCCTGACTTTC | CASNGLAGVSGANVLTF
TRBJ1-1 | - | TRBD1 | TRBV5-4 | TGTGCCAGCAGCCCCCCTCCCCGGACAGGGTTCAACACTGAAGCTTCCTTT | CASSPPPRTGFNTEASF
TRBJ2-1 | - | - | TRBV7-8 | TGTGCCAGCAGCTTAGAGGGCGGGGGCGTGGGTCAGTTCTTC | CASSLEGGGVGQFF
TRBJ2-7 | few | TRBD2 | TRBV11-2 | TGTGCCAGCAGCTTAGAGGGTTGGGGACTAGCGGGAGGAGAGCAGTACTTC | CASSLEGWGLAGGEQYF
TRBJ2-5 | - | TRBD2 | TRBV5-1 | TGCGCCAGCAGCTCTAGCGGGTCCCTCCGAAGGTACTTC | CASSSSGSLRRYF
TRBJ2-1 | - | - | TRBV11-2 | TGTGCCAGCAGCGAGGGGGAATGGAATGAGCAGTTCTTC | CASSEGEWNEQFF
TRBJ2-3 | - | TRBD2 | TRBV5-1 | TGCGCCAGCAGCCCAAAGAGGGGAACTAGCGGTCGCACAGATACGCAGTATTTT | CASSPKRGTSGRTDTQYF
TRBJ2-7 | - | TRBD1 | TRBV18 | TGTGCCAGCTCACCAACAGGGGGCGCAAACGAGCAGTACTTC | CASSPTGGANEQYF
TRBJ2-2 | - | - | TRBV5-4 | TGTGCCTTGTCATACAGGGATAACACCGGGGAGCTGTTTTTT | CALSYRDNTGELFF
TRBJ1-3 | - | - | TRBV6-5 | TGTGCCAGCAGGGACACGTTCTCTGGAAACACCATATATTTT | CASRDTFSGNTIYF
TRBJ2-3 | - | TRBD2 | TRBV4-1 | TGCGCCAGCAGCCCCCCAGCGGGGCTTAGCACAGATACGCAGTATTTT | CASSPPAGLSTDTQYF
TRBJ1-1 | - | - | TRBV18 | TGTGCCAGCTCGGGAGGGACGGACACTGAAGCTTTCTTT | CASSGGTDTEAFF
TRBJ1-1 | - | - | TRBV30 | TGTGCCTGGAGTGAGAACAGGGTGGCTTTCTTT | CAWSENRVAFF
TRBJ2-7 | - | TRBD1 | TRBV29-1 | TGCAGCGTCCGAAACAGGGGAAATACGTACGAGCAGTACTTC | CSVRNRGNTYEQYF
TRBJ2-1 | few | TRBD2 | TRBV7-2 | TGTGCCAGCAGCTACCTAGCGGGGGACTACAATGAGCAGTTCTTC | CASSYLAGDYNEQFF
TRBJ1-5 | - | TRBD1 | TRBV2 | TGTGCCAGCAGTCGGGACAGTCAAAGAGATCAGCCCCAGCATTTT | CASSRDSQRDQPQHF
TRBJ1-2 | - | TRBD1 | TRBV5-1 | TGCGCCAGCAGCTTGAGCACAGGGGGCAGCTATGGCTACACCTTC | CASSLSTGGSYGYTF
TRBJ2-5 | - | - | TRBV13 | TGTGCCAGCAGCGCCAAAAGAAGTGGGAGGTACCAAGAGACCCAGTACTTC | CASSAKRSGRYQETQYF
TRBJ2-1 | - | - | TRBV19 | TGTGCCAGTCCTATGACCCGGGGGTGCTCCTACAATGAGCAGTTCTTC | CASPMTRGCSYNEQFF
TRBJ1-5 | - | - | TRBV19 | TGTGCCAGTAGTCTTGGGGCTGGCAATCAGCCCCAGCATTTT | CASSLGAGNQPQHF
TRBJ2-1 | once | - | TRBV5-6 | TGTGCCAGCAGCTTGGCTCAGGGGCTGATGAAATACAATGAGCAGTTCTTC | CASSLAQGLMKYNEQFF
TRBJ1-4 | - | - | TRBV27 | TGTGCCAGCCAGGGATTCCCTAATGAAAAACTGTTTTTT | CASQGFPNEKLFF
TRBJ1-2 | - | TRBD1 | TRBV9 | TGTGCCAGCACCCCCGCGGGACAGGGCTGGGATGGCTACACCTTC | CASTPAGQGWDGYTF
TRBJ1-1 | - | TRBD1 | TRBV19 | TGTGCCAGTACCATGACAGGGTATGAAGCTTTCTTT | CASTMTGYEAFF